Shown below are 26 T cell receptor beta chains from a single sample sequenced in a study of blood T cell repertoires in COVID-19. Libraries were prepared by immunoSEQ multiplex PCR; TCRdb keeps only in-frame clonotypes and omits some of them. Seen here are roughly 250,000 clones, 70% to 85% observed once, and the top ten hold about 3.5%. The specimen sequenced was peripheral blood. The receptors stem from a woman aged 80 or older with acute or convalescent COVID-19.

The genes are TRBV2 and TRBJ2-3; D not certain. The CDR3 has 14 residues. The germline CDR1 and CDR2 sequences are SNHLY and FYNNEI. Trimming stripped 7 bases from V and 0 bases from J, with 11 bases between. The CDR3 reads CASTQDSSTDTQYF. The CDR3, as DNA: TGTGCCAGCACCCAGGATTCTAGCACAGATACGCAGTATTTT. Drawing the rest from reference TRBV2 and TRBJ2-3, the complete variable domain is EPEVTQTPSHQVTQMGQEVILRCVPISNHLYFYWYRQILGQKVEFLVSFYNNEISEKSEIFDDQFSVERPDGSNFTLKIRSTKLEDSAMYFCASTQDSSTDTQYFGPGTRLTVL.

V and J are TRBV6-5 and TRBJ1-3; D possibly corresponds to TRBD1 (6 bases). With 10 bases removed from V and 0 bases from J, the gap between germline ends came to 16 bases. The CDR3 totals 15 residues. Germline assignment: CDR1 MNHEY and CDR2 SVGAGI. The CDR3 DNA is TGTGCCACTTCTGGACAGTCATTCTCTGGAAACACCATATATTTT. Translated: CATSGQSFSGNTIYF.

The chain is built from TRBV18 and TRBJ1-1, with D perhaps matching TRBD1 (5 bases). With 3 bases removed from V and 1 base from J, the gap between germline ends came to 15 bases. From germline, CDR1 is KGHSH and CDR2 LQKENI. The CDR3 length is 16 residues. The CDR3 spells CASSPQGPNQNTEAFF. In DNA, the CDR3 is TGTGCCAGCTCACCTCAGGGCCCTAACCAGAACACTGAAGCTTTCTTT.

The J gene is TRBJ1-1, the V gene TRBV28; D is possibly TRBD1 (5 bases). There are 15 residues in the CDR3. Germline-derived CDR1 and CDR2 are MDHEN and SYDVKM. Trimming left V 5 bases short and J 5 bases short, with 18 bases between. The CDR3: CASSQVGRDSTEAFF. As DNA, the CDR3 is TGTGCCAGCAGTCAGGTCGGCCGCGACAGTACTGAAGCTTTCTTT.

This clone occurred a few times. This chain connects TRBV2 to TRBJ1-1; perhaps TRBD1 as D (6 bases). The CDR3 is 15 amino acids. Germline CDR1 reads SNHLY; CDR2 reads FYNNEI. Trimming took 6 bases from V and 1 from J, leaving 15 bases between them. CDR3 sequence reads: CASSYGQRPNTEAFF. Here the CDR3 DNA reads TGTGCCAGCAGCTACGGACAGCGACCGAACACTGAAGCTTTCTTT.

V gene TRBV30 combines with J gene TRBJ2-3; D is perhaps TRBD2 (6 bases). This CDR3 is built from 17 residues. V dropped 0 bases and J dropped 0 bases, with 16 bases sitting between them. Germline V gives CDR1 GTSNPN, CDR2 SVGIG (reference sequence). This CDR3 is CAWSVALGGPSTDTQYF. The CDR3, as DNA: TGTGCCTGGAGTGTAGCCCTGGGGGGACCTAGCACAGATACGCAGTATTTT.

The rearrangement links TRBV7-9 to TRBJ1-1; D call uncertain. The CDR3 covers 13 residues. Trimming took 1 base from V and 9 from J, leaving 12 bases between them. Germline V lookup: CDR1 SEHNR, CDR2 FQNEAQ (reference sequence). This CDR3 is CASSLVQVAQAFF. CDR3 DNA: TGTGCCAGCAGCTTAGTGCAGGTCGCCCAAGCTTTCTTT.

This clone was detected a few times. This chain uses TRBV6-5 with TRBJ2-5; the D gene is possibly TRBD2 (6 bases). V was pared by 2 bases and J by 2 bases, with 12 bases between. Germline CDR1 MNHEY, CDR2 SVGAGI. CDR3 length: 15 amino acids. DNA of the CDR3: TGTGCCAGCAGTTACGCTGCGGGGAGGCAAGAGACCCAGTACTTC. It translates to CASSYAAGRQETQYF.

This chain links TRBV6-6 with TRBJ2-6, with a tentative D call TRBD1 (5 bases). CDR1 MNHNY and CDR2 SVGAGI come from the germline V gene (reference sequence). The CDR3 runs to 15 residues. V was clipped by 8 bases and J by 0 bases, with 11 bases between them. The CDR3 DNA reads as TGTGCCAGCGGTGGACACGTCTCTGGGGCCAACGTCCTGACTTTC. Protein product: CASGGHVSGANVLTF.

The count of this clone is one. The identical CDR3 is also encoded by other nucleotide sequences in the sample. This chain uses TRBV11-2 with TRBJ1-1; the match to TRBD1 covers 12 bases. The CDR3 spans 14 residues. The V gene's germline CDR1 is SGHAT and CDR2 FQNNGV. The ends lost 3 bases at V and 5 bases at J; junction bases unmatched: 1. The CDR3 reads CASSLGQGATEAFF. The CDR3 coding sequence is TGTGCCAGCAGCTTGGGACAGGGGGCTACTGAAGCTTTCTTT.

V gene TRBV9 combines with J gene TRBJ2-2; 8 bases fit TRBD1. Germline assignment: CDR1 SGDLS and CDR2 YYNGEE. The J segment lost 4 bases and the V segment lost 1 base, leaving 3 bases of the junction unmatched. The CDR3 covers 15 residues. The CDR3 coding sequence is TGTGCCAGCAGCGTAAGGCAGGGGGCCACCGGGGAGCTGTTTTTT. The encoded protein is CASSVRQGATGELFF.

This clone was counted many times. The CDR3 region has the DNA TGTGCCAGCATCGCCGGGACAGGGGGGAGCCAGCCCCAGCATTTT. This gives the protein CASIAGTGGSQPQHF. V is TRBV2 and J is TRBJ1-5, with 11 bases matching TRBD1. CDR1 SNHLY and CDR2 FYNNEI come from the germline V gene. The J segment lost 7 bases and the V segment lost 7 bases, leaving 9 bases of the junction unmatched. This CDR3 has 15 residues.

This clone was found once. V usage is TRBV7-5 and J usage is TRBJ1-3. TRBV7-5 is noted as a pseudogene. This CDR3 region has 14 residues. CDR3 coding DNA: TGTGCCAGAAGCTCACCTACCGCTGGAAACACCATATATTTT. Encoded protein: CARSSPTAGNTIYF.

This clone occurred once. The rearrangement joins TRBV21-1 to TRBJ1-2. TRBV21-1 is a documented pseudogene. The CDR3 covers 13 residues. The CDR3 region has the DNA TGTGCCAGCAGCAAAAAAGCCTACTATGGCTACACCTTC. Its protein product is CASSKKAYYGYTF.

The chain has TRBV5-1 and TRBJ2-6; D is unclear. CDR1 is SGHRS, CDR2 YFSETQ, per germline. CDR3 length: 15 amino acids. Trimming took 7 bases from V and 0 from J, leaving 11 bases between them. The CDR3 sequence: CASRPLSSGANVLTF. In DNA form, the CDR3 reads TGCGCCAGCCGTCCTTTGAGCTCTGGGGCCAACGTCCTGACTTTC.

The rearrangement joins TRBV5-6 to TRBJ1-2, with 8 bases matching TRBD1. CDR3 length: 15 amino acids. Per the germline V gene, CDR1 is SGHDT and CDR2 is YYEEEE. V shed 0 bases, J shed 3 bases, and the junction held 4 bases outside the gene matches. For the CDR3, the DNA is TGTGCCAGCAGCTTGGTGGACAGGGTAGACTATGGCTACACCTTC. As protein: CASSLVDRVDYGYTF.

The chain is built from TRBV6-2 or TRBV6-3 and TRBJ1-1; D is unresolved. Trimming left V 6 bases short and J 2 bases short, with 7 bases between. The CDR3 spans 12 residues. Per the germline V gene, CDR1 is MNHEY and CDR2 is SVGEGT. The CDR3 DNA reads TGTGCCAGCAGCAGAGTAAACACTGAAGCTTTCTTT. It is translated as CASSRVNTEAFF.

This chain connects TRBV7-9 to TRBJ1-2; D unclear. The CDR3 consists of 12 residues. V was clipped by 3 bases and J by 4 bases, with 6 bases between them. The germline gives CDR1 SEHNR, CDR2 FQNEAQ (reference sequence). Here the CDR3 DNA reads TGTGCCAGCAGCTTTGGCAGCTATGGCTACACCTTC. It yields the protein CASSFGSYGYTF.

This clone was found a few times. Other DNA sequences within the sample encode an identical CDR3. The genes are TRBV27 and TRBJ1-1; tentative D call: TRBD1 (6 bases). The CDR3 is 13 residues long. The ends were cut back, 6 bases at V and 3 bases at J, with 11 bases in the middle. Germline V gives CDR1 MNHEY, CDR2 SMNVEV (reference sequence). DNA of the CDR3: TGTGCCAGCAGGCTACAGGGCGACACTGAAGCTTTCTTT. Its translation: CASRLQGDTEAFF.

The chain is built from TRBV5-5 and TRBJ1-6; no definite D call. The CDR3 spans 15 residues. The germline gives CDR1 SGHKS, CDR2 YYEKEE (reference sequence). V gave up 2 bases and J gave up 9 bases, with 15 bases separating them. CDR3 DNA: TGTGCCAGCAGCTTCGAACGACACTTAGGTTCACCCCTCCACTTT. Translating it yields CASSFERHLGSPLHF.

The V call is TRBV19, the J call TRBJ2-1, with D possibly matching TRBD1 (5 bases). The germline CDR1 and CDR2 sequences are LNHDA and SQIVND (reference sequence). Trimming took off 3 bases at V and 2 bases at J, with 8 bases between the two ends. This CDR3 comprises 14 residues. The CDR3 here is CASSIDRAYNEQFF. Here the CDR3 DNA reads TGTGCCAGTAGTATCGACAGAGCCTACAATGAGCAGTTCTTC.

CDR3 DNA: TGCGCCAGCAGATACATCGGGACAGGGGTGGGAGAGACCCAGTACTTC. Protein product: CASRYIGTGVGETQYF. V usage is TRBV5-1 and J usage is TRBJ2-5, with TRBD1 identical over 10 bases. Germline CDR1 is SGHRS and CDR2 is YFSETQ. V dropped 5 bases and J dropped 4; count of bases not matched to a gene: 11. There are 16 residues in the CDR3.

V and J are TRBV5-4 and TRBJ2-1, with 14 bases lining up with TRBD2. V lost 4 bases and J lost 8; bases outside the gene matches: 5. This CDR3 contains 15 residues. CDR1 and CDR2 from the germline V gene are SGHNT and YYREEE (reference sequence). The CDR3 is CASSPGTSGSYEQFF. The CDR3 DNA reads TGTGCCAGCAGCCCCGGGACTAGCGGGAGTTATGAGCAGTTCTTC.

The V call is TRBV29-1, the J call TRBJ2-1; TRBD1 agrees at 7 bases. CDR3 length equals 15 residues. CDR1 SQVTM and CDR2 ANQGSEA come from the germline V gene. CDR3 nucleotides: TGCAGGACCGAGGGGGCGAATGTCCTGGGGGATGAGCAGTTCTTC. As protein: CRTEGANVLGDEQFF.

The rearrangement links TRBV5-4 to TRBJ2-5; 10 bases are a match to TRBD2. This CDR3 is built from 16 residues. With V trimmed by 4 bases and J by 2 bases, 8 bases remained unmatched. Looked up from germline, CDR1 is SGHNT and CDR2 is YYREEE (reference sequence). This CDR3 is CASSRSGGAPQETQYF. The DNA of the CDR3 is TGTGCCAGCAGCAGGAGCGGGGGGGCCCCTCAAGAGACCCAGTACTTC.

This chain links TRBV7-9 with TRBJ1-2, with unresolved D. V lost 5 bases and J 4 bases, leaving 14 bases between the germline ends. This CDR3 spans 14 amino acids. Per the germline V gene, CDR1 is SEHNR and CDR2 is FQNEAQ (reference sequence). DNA for the CDR3: TGTGCCAGCAGCCCCGAAATACTCCCCTATGGCTACACCTTC. Translated, it gives CASSPEILPYGYTF.